One sample yielded the 5 T cell receptor beta chains listed below, sequenced in a study of T cell changes during pregnancy in multiple sclerosis. The repertoire was sequenced with immunoSEQ multiplex PCR; TCRdb's copy has only in-frame clones and lacks some. This sample has roughly 34,000 clones; roughly 93% occur once, and the top ten carry almost 4.5%. Source: peripheral blood, taken in the second trimester of pregnancy. These receptor sequences come from a female donor in good health, enrolled as a control in a pregnancy study.

This chain uses TRBV5-1 with TRBJ2-1; 16 bases are shared with TRBD2. Germline loops: CDR1 SGHRS, CDR2 YFSETQ. The CDR3 sequence is 15 residues long. V shed 4 bases and J 10 bases; nucleotides not matched to a gene: 5. CDR3 protein: CASSGGLAGGREQFF. The CDR3 nucleotides are TGCGCCAGCAGCGGGGGACTAGCGGGAGGGAGGGAGCAGTTCTTC.

The rearrangement links TRBV15 to TRBJ2-2; D is undetermined. Per germline, CDR1 LNHNV and CDR2 YYDKDF (reference sequence). Trimming shortened V by 0 bases and J by 7 bases, and 6 bases separated the two germline ends. The CDR3 is 13 residues long. In nucleotides, the CDR3 is TGTGCCACCAGCAGAGACTTAGACGGGGAGCTGTTTTTT. It codes for CATSRDLDGELFF.

The V gene is TRBV15, the J gene TRBJ1-6, with 8 positions matching TRBD1. With 5 bases clipped from V and 0 bases from J, the junction kept 15 bases outside the gene matches. In germline, CDR1 is LNHNV, CDR2 YYDKDF (reference sequence). The length of the CDR3 is 20 residues. The chain's CDR3 is CATSPYGQGGPPSYNSPLHF. In DNA, the CDR3 is TGTGCCACCAGCCCATATGGACAGGGAGGACCCCCCTCCTATAATTCACCCCTCCACTTT. Full variable domain (outside the CDR3, taken from reference TRBV15 and TRBJ1-6): DAMVIQNPRYQVTQFGKPVTLSCSQTLNHNVMYWYQQKSSQAPKLLFHYYDKDFNNEADTPDNFQSRRPNTSFCFLDIRSPGLGDTAMYLCATSPYGQGGPPSYNSPLHFGNGTRLTVT.

The rearrangement links TRBV11-3 to TRBJ2-1; 7 nucleotides match TRBD2. CDR3 length: 16 residues. Germline CDR1 SGHNT, CDR2 YENEEA. Losses at the gene ends were 4 bases for V and 4 bases for J; bases not matched to a gene: 10. The CDR3 nucleotides are TGTGCCAGCAGCTCAGGCCCCGGGGGAGGGTACAATGAGCAGTTCTTC. This gives the protein CASSSGPGGGYNEQFF.

This clone has only one observation. The V and J genes are TRBV7-8 and TRBJ1-2; D unresolved. Looked up from germline, CDR1 is SGHVS and CDR2 is FQNEAQ. The CDR3 sequence is 15 residues long. V was shortened by 2 bases and J by 0 bases, with 10 bases between the two germline ends. The CDR3 region has the DNA TGTGCCAGCAGCTTACGGAGGGTAACTAACTATGGCTACACCTTC. Amino acid sequence: CASSLRRVTNYGYTF.